One and the same sample provided the 6 T cell receptor beta chains below, sequenced in a study of T cell responses to AZD1222 COVID-19 vaccine. Some clones are missing from TCRdb's copy, which holds only in-frame ones; the method was immunoSEQ multiplex PCR. The sample lists under 75,000 clones; 85% were seen once. The sample in question was peripheral blood, obtained on day 0 of AZD1222 vaccination. These receptors originate from an adult in good health.

The V gene is TRBV9, the J gene TRBJ2-5; D is undetermined. Germline lookup yields CDR1 SGDLS and CDR2 YYNGEE. Trimming took off 0 bases at V and 1 base at J, with 7 bases between the two ends. The CDR3 has 14 residues. CDR3 region: CASSVGQLQETQYF. The CDR3 DNA reads as TGTGCCAGCAGCGTAGGCCAGCTCCAAGAGACCCAGTACTTC. Combining the CDR3 with reference TRBV9 and TRBJ2-5 gives the whole variable domain DSGVTQTPKHLITATGQRVTLRCSPRSGDLSVYWYQQSLDQGLQFLIQYYNGEERAKGNILERFSAQQFPDLHSELNLSSLELGDSALYFCASSVGQLQETQYFGPGTRLLVL.

The rearrangement uses TRBV7-2 and TRBJ1-2, with 7 bases identical to TRBD1. The germline V gene encodes CDR1 SGHTA and CDR2 FQGNSA. The V and J ends lost 3 bases and 8 bases, in that order; junction bases with no gene match: 9. The CDR3 is 14 residues long. The CDR3: CASSFDRVKGGYTF. CDR3 in DNA: TGTGCCAGCAGCTTTGACAGGGTAAAAGGAGGCTACACCTTC.

The chain recombines TRBV5-1 with TRBJ1-2; 9 nucleotides line up with TRBD1. The CDR3 extends over 16 amino acids. Looked up from germline, CDR1 is SGHRS and CDR2 is YFSETQ. V lost 4 bases, J lost 6 bases, and 13 bases stayed unmatched. CDR3 amino acids: CASSPTGGAGRDGYTF. The DNA of the CDR3 is TGCGCCAGCAGCCCCACAGGGGGCGCGGGCAGGGATGGCTACACCTTC. Variable domain in full (rest from reference TRBV5-1 and TRBJ1-2): KAGVTQTPRYLIKTRGQQVTLSCSPISGHRSVSWYQQTPGQGLQFLFEYFSETQRNKGNFPGRFSGRQFSNSRSEMNVSTLELGDSALYLCASSPTGGAGRDGYTFGSGTRLTVV.

The chain combines TRBV6-5 with TRBJ1-1; 10 bases map to TRBD1. V shed 6 bases and J 6 bases; nucleotides not matched to a gene: 7. The CDR3 runs to 14 residues. From germline, CDR1 is MNHEY and CDR2 SVGAGI. CDR3 region: CASSAGQGISEAFF. The CDR3, as DNA: TGTGCCAGCAGCGCGGGACAGGGGATCTCTGAAGCTTTCTTT.

V gene TRBV15 combines with J gene TRBJ1-1; D is ambiguous. V was shortened by 1 base and J by 1 base, with 7 bases between the two germline ends. The CDR3 length is 14 residues. Germline values: CDR1 LNHNV, CDR2 YYDKDF (reference sequence). CDR3 loop: CATSRADKNTEAFF. CDR3 coding DNA: TGTGCCACCAGCAGAGCAGACAAGAACACTGAAGCTTTCTTT.

The chain is built from TRBV12-5 and TRBJ2-5, with a possible D match to TRBD1 (5 bases). V lost 0 bases and J lost 4, with 6 bases in between. Germline loops: CDR1 LGHNT, CDR2 FRNRAP. The length of the CDR3 is 13 residues. The CDR3 DNA reads TGTGCTAGTGGTTTGGTTGGGGCAGAGACCCAGTACTTC. As protein: CASGLVGAETQYF.